This is a list of T cell receptor beta chains from one sample in a study of T-cell reconstitution after alpha-beta-depleted transplantation in children. TCRdb used MiXCR to reprocess the PCR reads, holding one entry per CDR3 protein. The data contain 530,000 or so distinct CDR3 sequences, 27% of them singletons. The material sequenced was PBMCs, taken before TCRalphabeta/CD19-depleted stem cell transplant. All receptors come from a boy in the first two years of life with Wiskott-Aldrich syndrome, due to receive a stem cell transplant. The CDR3 runs from the conserved cysteine through the conserved F or W. The order of the fields is D gene, CDR3 length, V gene, clone size, J gene, CDR3 DNA, CDR3 protein. D genes are given only for firm matches. The size of a clone is reported for some rows only, either as once, few or many, or as a class for expanded clones.

NA	14	TRBV2	few	TRBJ2-1	TGTGCCAGTTTCCGGGACCATCCCTACAATGAGCAGTTCTTC	CASFRDHPYNEQFF
NA	15	TRBV7-2	NA	TRBJ2-5	TGTGCCAGCAGCTTAGCGTTAGGGGTCGAGGAGACCCAGTACTTC	CASSLALGVEETQYF
TRBD2	17	TRBV4-2	NA	TRBJ2-7	TGTGCCAGCAGCCAAGGGGATCTGAGCGGGAGTCTCTACGAGCAGTACTTC	CASSQGDLSGSLYEQYF
TRBD2	14	TRBV27	NA	TRBJ2-3	TGTGCCAGCAGTTTCCTGACTAGCGGCGATACGCAGTATTTT	CASSFLTSGDTQYF
NA	15	TRBV20-1	NA	TRBJ2-3	TGCAGTGCTTCGTTGACTAGAGGAAAAAGAGATACGCAGTATTTT	CSASLTRGKRDTQYF
TRBD2	17	TRBV20-1	NA	TRBJ2-5	TGCAGTGCTAGAGATAGCGGAGTGGGGGGGTACCAAGAGACCCAGTACTTC	CSARDSGVGGYQETQYF
NA	14	TRBV5-1	few	TRBJ2-3	TGCGCCAGCGTCGAACAGGGCCATTCAGATACGCAGTATTTT	CASVEQGHSDTQYF
TRBD2	19	TRBV20-1	NA	TRBJ2-5	TGCAGTGCTAGAGACCAAATTTCTCGGACTAGCGGGAGAAGGGAGACCCAGTACTTC	CSARDQISRTSGRRETQYF
TRBD2	16	TRBV3-1	NA	TRBJ2-7	TGTGCCAGCAGCCAAGTTGGGCTAGCGGTCTCCTACGAGCAGTACTTC	CASSQVGLAVSYEQYF
NA	14	TRBV6-1	few	TRBJ1-1	TGTGCCAGCAGACGGAGGACAACGAACACTGAAGCTTTCTTT	CASRRRTTNTEAFF
NA	15	TRBV12-3/TRBV12-4	few	TRBJ1-2	TGTGCCAGCAGTTTATGGGGGGACAACCTATATGGCTACACCTTC	CASSLWGDNLYGYTF
NA	13	TRBV25-1	NA	TRBJ2-3	TGTGCCAGCAGTGAATCAGGCGAAGATACGCAGTATTTT	CASSESGEDTQYF
TRBD2	15	TRBV24-1	NA	TRBJ2-5	TGTGCCACCAGGCAACTAGCGGGAGTGGGGGAGACCCAGTACTTC	CATRQLAGVGETQYF
TRBD2	15	TRBV28	NA	TRBJ2-7	TGTGCCAGCAGTTTTCTCGCGGGAGGGCCCAACGAGCAGTACTTC	CASSFLAGGPNEQYF
TRBD2	16	TRBV5-4	few	TRBJ2-1	TGTGCCAGCAGCACCAAGCAGCGGGAGGGCCTCGGTGAGCAGTTCTTC	CASSTKQREGLGEQFF
TRBD2	16	TRBV18	NA	TRBJ2-7	TGTGCCAGCTCCCCCATACTAGCGGGACCCATTTACGAGCAGTACTTC	CASSPILAGPIYEQYF
TRBD1	17	TRBV12-3/TRBV12-4	NA	TRBJ2-6	TGTGCCAGCAGTTTAAGGACAGGGGTCTCTGGGGCCAACGTCCTGACTTTC	CASSLRTGVSGANVLTF
NA	16	TRBV4-2	NA	TRBJ2-2	TGTGCCAGCAGCCAGGGGCCAGGGATGAACACCGGGGAGCTGTTTTTT	CASSQGPGMNTGELFF
NA	15	TRBV5-1	few	TRBJ2-5	TGCGCCAGCAGCTTGGCCTCGGGAGATAGGGAGACCCAGTACTTC	CASSLASGDRETQYF
NA	17	TRBV12-3/TRBV12-4	few	TRBJ2-4	TGTGCCAGCAGTTTAGTAATCGGGCAGGGCTCCAAAAACATTCAGTACTTC	CASSLVIGQGSKNIQYF
NA	13	TRBV5-1	few	TRBJ2-1	TGCGCCAGCAGCTCGATTCCCGGCAATGAGCAGTTCTTC	CASSSIPGNEQFF
TRBD1	19	TRBV20-1	few	TRBJ2-1	TGCAGTGTCGAACGCGGAACTGACAGGGCTCGGCTCTTAGAGCTCCTAGAGTTCTTC	CSVERGTDRARLLELLEFF
NA	15	TRBV14	NA	TRBJ2-3	TGTGCCAGCAGTCGTGGGGGGACTTTCACAGATACGCAGTATTTT	CASSRGGTFTDTQYF
NA	11	TRBV10-3	NA	TRBJ2-7	TGTGCCATCAGTGAGGAGCGGCAGCAGTACTTC	CAISEERQQYF
NA	16	TRBV27	few	TRBJ2-1	TGTGCCAGCAGTTTATTTGGGAGTTTCAGGTTGGATGAGCAGTTCTTC	CASSLFGSFRLDEQFF
NA	14	TRBV5-1	few	TRBJ1-2	TGCGCCAGCAGCCAGGGGATCGCGCCTTATGGCTACACCTTC	CASSQGIAPYGYTF
NA	19	TRBV4-1	NA	TRBJ2-6	TGCGCCAGCAGCCAAGATGAACTCGACAGGTCTACTGGGGCCAACGTCCTGACTTTC	CASSQDELDRSTGANVLTF
TRBD2	15	TRBV20-1	NA	TRBJ2-1	TGCAGTGCCAAAGTTCTAGCGGGATACGACAATGAGCAGTTCTTC	CSAKVLAGYDNEQFF
TRBD2	15	TRBV28	NA	TRBJ2-7	TGTGCCAGCAGAAGCTCCGGGACTAGCGCCTACGAGCAGTACTTC	CASRSSGTSAYEQYF
NA	13	TRBV6-1	NA	TRBJ1-2	TGTGCCAGCACCGGGGGACTTAACTATGGCTACACCTTC	CASTGGLNYGYTF
NA	15	TRBV5-1	NA	TRBJ2-1	TGCGCCAGCAGCTTTCTAGATAGCTCCTACAATGAGCAGTTCTTC	CASSFLDSSYNEQFF
TRBD1	15	TRBV5-1	NA	TRBJ2-1	TGCGCCAGCAGCTCTATGACAGGGATGTACAATGAGCAGTTCTTC	CASSSMTGMYNEQFF
NA	12	TRBV28	NA	TRBJ1-4	TGTGCCAGCAGTTTAATTGGGGAAAAACTGTTTTTT	CASSLIGEKLFF
NA	16	TRBV27	NA	TRBJ2-2	TGTGCCAGCAGTTTATTCCGGGGGCTCAACACCGGGGAGCTGTTTTTT	CASSLFRGLNTGELFF
NA	15	TRBV7-2	NA	TRBJ1-6	TGTGCCAGCAGCCAACGGGGACAAGGCCGGCCACCCCTCCACTTT	CASSQRGQGRPPLHF
NA	15	TRBV7-2	NA	TRBJ2-7	TGTGCCAGCAGCTTAGGTGGTGTCAGGACCTACGAGCAGTACTTC	CASSLGGVRTYEQYF
TRBD2	14	TRBV20-1	few	TRBJ2-5	TGCAGTGCTAGTGGCCTAGCGGGACAAGAGACCCAGTACTTC	CSASGLAGQETQYF
TRBD1	17	TRBV6-2/TRBV6-3	NA	TRBJ2-1	TGTGCCAGCAGTTACTCGACAGGGAGCCTAACCTACAATGAGCAGTTCTTC	CASSYSTGSLTYNEQFF
NA	13	TRBV6-2/TRBV6-3	NA	TRBJ1-1	TGTGCCAGCAGTTACCCCGACAGGACTGAAGCTTTCTTT	CASSYPDRTEAFF
NA	16	TRBV20-1	NA	TRBJ2-7	TGCAGTGCTAGAGATTTAGAACAGGGTGATTTCTACGAGCAGTACTTC	CSARDLEQGDFYEQYF
TRBD2	15	TRBV12-3/TRBV12-4	once	TRBJ2-2	TGTGCCAGCAGTTTAAGGACTAGCTTTTCCGGGGAGCTGTTTTTT	CASSLRTSFSGELFF